This T cell receptor (beta chain) was profiled in a study of Ad26.COV2.S vaccination and SARS-CoV-2 variants. Study context: The vaccine Ad26.COV2.S was put into the muscle once, or twice with 56 days between.

Treatment meaning: some 20 received Ad26.COV2.S at low or high dose, single or two shots; about 5 received placebo; per-sample allocation not given. The study sampled participants on day 63 after the first vaccine or placebo injection. SARS-CoV-2 spike from the Wuhan strain was encoded by the vaccine, an Ad26 vector. Using immunoSEQ multiplex PCR, the repertoire was profiled, and TCRdb retains in-frame clones only, with some absent. The sample shows 350,000 to 400,000 clones, around 85% of them seen only once. Study-level findings and limits: Placebo recipients showed lower spike-specific TCR breadth than vaccinees. For non-spike TCRs, breadth in vaccine recipients resembled that in placebo recipients.

Comments on this clone: Its antigen is still unknown.

The receptor comes from a person aged 18-65 years who received the Ad26.COV2.S COVID-19 vaccine or a placebo. Sequences were derived from peripheral blood, sampled in a trial of Ad26.COV2.S vaccine versus placebo.

CDR3 loop: CASSHNAVMNTEAFF. The CDR3 region has the DNA TGTGCCAGCAGCCACAACGCAGTGATGAACACTGAAGCTTTCTTT. The V and J genes are TRBV11-2 and TRBJ1-1; D is uncertain. The CDR3 contains 15 residues. Germline-derived CDR1 and CDR2 are SGHAT and FQNNGV. The V gene lost 5 bases and the J gene lost 0 bases, with 13 bases spanning the gap.